This is a list of T cell receptor beta chains from one sample in a study of CD8+ T cells in alopecia areata. The protocol was immunoSEQ multiplex PCR, while the TCRdb copy is restricted to in-frame clones and leaves out a portion. The sample records roughly 280,000 clones, roughly 63% being singletons. This material consisted of CD4+ T cells sorted from blood, taken at approximately week 52, from a patient treated with tofacitinib. Every receptor here comes from a human donor with alopecia areata. Both conserved end residues are part of each CDR3. The D gene is left open where the match is weak. Only some rows state a clone size, as once, few, many or a class for expanded clones.

V	size	J	D	DNA	CDR3
TRBV30	-	TRBJ1-2	-	TGTGCCTGGAACCCAGGTTTAGGCTACACCTTC	CAWNPGLGYTF
TRBV19	-	TRBJ2-7	-	TGTGCCAGTAGTGGGCCCGGACGGTACGAGCAGTACTTC	CASSGPGRYEQYF
TRBV9	-	TRBJ2-2	TRBD1	TGTGCCAGCAGCGTTTGGCAGGGGGCGCGCACCGGGGAGCTGTTTTTT	CASSVWQGARTGELFF
TRBV29-1	-	TRBJ2-1	TRBD1	TGCAGCGCACAAACAGGGGCCGGAATTCGTTACAATGAGCAGTTCTTC	CSAQTGAGIRYNEQFF
TRBV5-6	-	TRBJ2-1	-	TGTGCCAGCAGCCATACGGGACAACACAAGAATGAGCAGTTCTTC	CASSHTGQHKNEQFF
TRBV11-2	-	TRBJ2-1	TRBD2	TGTGCCAGCAGCCTCCAATGGGCTAGCGGGGGAAATGAGCAGTTCTTC	CASSLQWASGGNEQFF
TRBV27	-	TRBJ1-3	-	TGTGCCAGCAGTTTCAACAGTCAAATGGGGACCATATATTTT	CASSFNSQMGTIYF
TRBV29-1	-	TRBJ1-1	-	TGCAGCGTTCGGGAAGCGAACACTGAAGCTTTCTTT	CSVREANTEAFF
TRBV7-9	-	TRBJ2-3	-	TGTGCCAGCAAACGGGAAGGGCATACGCAGTATTTT	CASKREGHTQYF
TRBV4-3	-	TRBJ2-7	TRBD2	TGCGCCAGCAGCCAAGATATGACTAGCGGTTACTCCTACGAGCAGTACTTC	CASSQDMTSGYSYEQYF
TRBV7-6	-	TRBJ1-6	TRBD1	TGTGCCAGCAGCAAGACAGGGGGGGAGTCACCCCTCCACTTT	CASSKTGGESPLHF
TRBV7-3	-	TRBJ2-2	-	TGTGCCAGCAGCATTACTCCGGGACCCCCGAACACCGGGGAGCTGTTTTTT	CASSITPGPPNTGELFF
TRBV19	few	TRBJ2-3	-	TGTGCCAGTAGTATAGCGGATACGCAGTATTTT	CASSIADTQYF
TRBV19	few	TRBJ2-2	-	TGTGCCAGTCGAGTTGTGACAGGGAACACCGGGGAGCTGTTTTTT	CASRVVTGNTGELFF
TRBV5-6	-	TRBJ2-3	-	TGTGCCAGCAGCTTCCTCGCGGCGAACACAGATACGCAGTATTTT	CASSFLAANTDTQYF
TRBV30	-	TRBJ2-5	-	TGTGCCTGGAGTCTTACCGGGAGCGGAGAGACCCAGTACTTC	CAWSLTGSGETQYF
TRBV6-1	-	TRBJ2-5	-	TGTGCCAGCTCCCGCCGGAACCAAGAGACCCAGTACTTC	CASSRRNQETQYF
TRBV25-1	-	TRBJ2-7	TRBD1	TGTGCCAGCAGTGAGGGACAGTACAACTACGAGCAGTACTTC	CASSEGQYNYEQYF
TRBV30	-	TRBJ1-1	-	TGTGCCTGGAGTACAGGCACCACTGAAGCTTTCTTT	CAWSTGTTEAFF
TRBV25-1	once	TRBJ1-1	-	TGTGCCAGCAGTGACTTAGGGAGGGGATTGAACACTGAAGCTTTCTTT	CASSDLGRGLNTEAFF
TRBV15	-	TRBJ1-1	-	TGTGCCACCAGCAGAGATTACAGCGGGGACACTGAAGCTTTCTTT	CATSRDYSGDTEAFF
TRBV30	-	TRBJ1-1	-	TGTGCCTGGAGTGTGCTCAGGGCCAACACTGAAGCTTTCTTT	CAWSVLRANTEAFF
TRBV6-5	-	TRBJ1-4	TRBD1	TGTGCCAGCAGTCCCGACAGGGGAAGTGAAAAACTGTTTTTT	CASSPDRGSEKLFF
TRBV30	-	TRBJ1-2	TRBD1	TGTGCCTGGCAGGACAGGGGTAACTATGGCTACACCTTC	CAWQDRGNYGYTF
TRBV18	few	TRBJ1-2	-	TGTGCCAGCTCTCCGGACGAAAACTATGGCTACACCTTC	CASSPDENYGYTF
TRBV29-1	-	TRBJ1-5	-	TGCAGCGTCAAGCGAGATAGCAATCAGCCCCAGCATTTT	CSVKRDSNQPQHF
TRBV27	few	TRBJ2-4	-	TGTGCCAGCAGTTTCTTGGGCGCAGGGAGTAGCATTCAGTACTTC	CASSFLGAGSSIQYF
TRBV29-1	-	TRBJ2-3	-	TGCAGCGGACGGACGGCCACAGATACGCAGTATTTT	CSGRTATDTQYF
TRBV5-1	-	TRBJ1-2	-	TGCGCCAGCAGCGCGGGGGGTTCTAACTATGGCTACACCTTC	CASSAGGSNYGYTF
TRBV19	few	TRBJ1-1	TRBD1	TGTGCCAGTAGTATAGATCTGTGGACAGGGAGCACTGAAGCTTTCTTT	CASSIDLWTGSTEAFF
TRBV5-1	-	TRBJ2-5	-	TGCGCCAGCAGCGAAGAAAGGCAGACACAAGAGACCCAGTACTTC	CASSEERQTQETQYF
TRBV27	-	TRBJ1-6	TRBD1	TGTGCCAGCAGGCGGGACAGGGTCTCCTATAATTCACCCCTCCACTTT	CASRRDRVSYNSPLHF
TRBV15	-	TRBJ2-1	-	TGTGCCACCAGCACCCGGACACTCAATGAGCAGTTCTTC	CATSTRTLNEQFF
TRBV25-1	-	TRBJ1-1	-	TGTGCCAGCAGTGAATGGGGCAGGGAAGCTTTCTTT	CASSEWGREAFF
TRBV9	-	TRBJ2-6	-	TGTGCCAGCAGCGTAGGCCAGCCGGGGGCCAACGTCCTGACTTTC	CASSVGQPGANVLTF
TRBV29-1	-	TRBJ1-3	-	TGCAGCGTTGAGGGGTCCGACTCTGGAAACACCATATATTTT	CSVEGSDSGNTIYF
TRBV30	few	TRBJ1-1	TRBD1	TGTGCCTGGACAGGCAGGGGGCAGGACACTGAAGCTTTCTTT	CAWTGRGQDTEAFF
TRBV27	-	TRBJ2-3	-	TGTGCCAGCAGTCACACAGATACGCAGTATTTT	CASSHTDTQYF
TRBV19	few	TRBJ1-5	TRBD1	TGTGCCAGCCAAGACAGGGGTAATCAGCCCCAGCATTTT	CASQDRGNQPQHF
TRBV6-6	-	TRBJ1-2	-	TGTGCCAGCAGTCCAAAGATTAACTATGGCTACACCTTC	CASSPKINYGYTF
TRBV30	-	TRBJ2-2	-	TGTGCCTGGAGTTGGAGGGCAGGGAACACCGGGGAGCTGTTTTTT	CAWSWRAGNTGELFF
TRBV29-1	-	TRBJ2-2	-	TGCAGCGTTGAAGATGGAGGACACAAGACCGGGGAGCTGTTTTTT	CSVEDGGHKTGELFF
TRBV6-1	few	TRBJ1-2	-	TGTGCCAGCAGTGAACTGACAGGTTTCGGCTACACCTTC	CASSELTGFGYTF
TRBV25-1	-	TRBJ2-2	-	TGTGCCAGCAGTCGCTGGGCGAGGGGAAGCACCGGGGAGCTGTTTTTT	CASSRWARGSTGELFF
TRBV29-1	-	TRBJ1-1	TRBD1	TGCAGCGTCAGACAGGGGGCGCGGGAAACTGAAGCTTTCTTT	CSVRQGARETEAFF
TRBV12-5	-	TRBJ2-3	TRBD2	TGTGCTAGTGGTTTGGCAGCGGGGGGGCCGCCAGATACGCAGTATTTT	CASGLAAGGPPDTQYF
TRBV5-4	few	TRBJ1-3	-	TGTGCCAGCAGCTTGGAAAACACCATATATTTT	CASSLENTIYF
TRBV29-1	-	TRBJ1-2	-	TGCAGCGTTGTAGGGGAAGATGGCTACACCTTC	CSVVGEDGYTF
TRBV5-1	-	TRBJ2-3	TRBD2	TGCGCCAGCAGCTGGGGACTAGCGTCAGATACGCAGTATTTT	CASSWGLASDTQYF
TRBV7-8	few	TRBJ1-3	-	TGTGCCAGCAGCTTACCGGGGGGAAACACCATATATTTT	CASSLPGGNTIYF
TRBV30	-	TRBJ2-7	-	TGTGCCTGGAGTGCCTCCTCCTACGAGCAGTACTTC	CAWSASSYEQYF
TRBV11-1	-	TRBJ2-1	-	TGTGCCAGCAGCTTATTCCCAGGGCACAATGAGCAGTTCTTC	CASSLFPGHNEQFF
TRBV5-1	-	TRBJ2-1	-	TGCGCCAGCAGCGGGACCTTAGGGGGCAATGAGCAGTTCTTC	CASSGTLGGNEQFF
TRBV30	-	TRBJ1-6	-	TGTGCCTGGAGTGCAACCAGGCAATCACCCCTCCACTTT	CAWSATRQSPLHF